This T cell receptor (beta chain) was identified in a study of CD8 T cells in ankylosing spondylitis. Ten or more counts support this clonotype. The V segment lost 3 bases and the J segment 4 bases; nucleotides outside the gene matches: 10. Germline V gene data show CDR1 as LGHNA and CDR2 as YSLEER. There are 17 residues in the CDR3. TCRdb re-analysed the 5' RACE reads in MiXCR, keeping a single row per CDR3 protein. The table records roughly 180,000 distinct CDR3 sequences, 10% to 15% of them present only once. The chain employs TRBV4-3 and TRBJ2-2; 8 bases are shared with TRBD1. Sequencing used blood, either unsorted or a sorted T cell fraction (not recorded which). This clonotype was obtained from a female donor with ankylosing spondylitis or in good health (not recorded which). CDR3 protein: CASSHIGTGPRTGELFF. The DNA for the CDR3 is TGCGCCAGCAGCCATATTGGGACAGGTCCGCGCACCGGGGAGCTGTTTTTT.